This paragraph reports one T cell receptor beta chain. There is no known antigen for this receptor. CDR1 MNHNS and CDR2 SASEGT were looked up in the germline V gene. The CDR3 numbers 16 residues from cysteine through phenylalanine. Nucleotide data are not available. These data come from a study of T cell clusters in autoimmune cytopenias (dated by TCRdb to the late 2010s). Regarding the complete study: A median TRB sequencing depth of roughly 56,000 reads per sample was reached, and a median of approximately 2,300 distinct TRB clonotypes per sample was obtained. In autoimmune cytopenia patients, peripheral blood TRB and IGH repertoires were sequenced during active disease and over treatment follow-up, together with healthy, CLL and autoimmune hepatitis controls. The study was designed to test whether a disease-specific immune repertoire signature usable as a blood-based biomarker is carried by autoimmune cytopenia patients.

Beyond this particular receptor, the publication reports: Healthy donors showed approximately 3-fold more exclusive TRB clusters than active autoimmune hepatitis patients, consistent with an autoimmunity-wide signature. The cluster-lack signature was not seen for secondary cytopenia versus CLL, apparently masked by the dominant lymphoma-associated repertoire. GLIPH suggested that primary autoimmune cytopenia patients lacked physiological T cell clusters: some 53 clusters were exclusive to healthy donors versus some 16 exclusive to patients. The T cell clusters were defined only in silico, and the functional role of the clusters was left to be validated experimentally. Shifts in the TRB repertoire, including less even repertoires in secondary cytopenia and CLL, were mostly a reflection of lymphoma bias and not of autoimmunity.

Each sample's TRB amplification started from approximately 240 ng of peripheral blood genomic DNA, which corresponds to roughly 38,000 genome equivalents. TRB rearrangements were amplified by multiplex PCR following a touch-down protocol, with the TRB-A and TRB-B primer pools mixed in one tube. Illumina adapters and sample indices were attached to the amplicons through two consecutive PCR reactions using Phusion HS II polymerase. The amplicons were gel-purified using the NucleoSpin Gel and PCR Clean-up kit, after which quantification was performed by Qubit and quality was checked on an Agilent 2100 Bioanalyzer. Sequencing of the libraries was performed on an Illumina MiSeq with 600-cycle, single-indexed, paired-end runs. The original pipeline was this. MiXCR version 2.1.12, together with the default MiXCR reference library, was used to align and assemble the TRB reads. A clone was defined by each unique CDR3 nucleotide sequence, and the analysis included only productive sequences supported by at least two reads. Repertoire diversity was assessed by alpha-parameterized diversity profiles (alpha 0 to 5), including Shannon (alpha 1) and Simpson (alpha 2) indices, computed with an R script. The tcR package was used to compute combinatorial TRB VJ usage, which was then compared between cohorts by principal component analysis with ade4. GLIPH was used to cluster TCRbeta CDR3s in pairs of cohorts matched for age and read depth, and a Wilcoxon test was used to compare cluster frequencies. After the reads were reprocessed by TCRdb, one entry was made per CDR3 protein sequence, with no DNA. TCRdb, not the original authors, processed these V and J calls. The record for this sample contains roughly 4,000 distinct CDR3 sequences. The ten top clones hold about 14% of the sample.

The TCR originated in a human donor with an autoimmune cytopenia or autoimmune hepatitis (not recorded which). The V gene is TRBV6-1 and the J gene is TRBJ2-1; absent DNA, TCRdb's TRBD1 call cannot be checked. Sequenced input: peripheral blood. The CDR3 protein sequence reads: CASRHGQGNSYNEQFF.